Presented here are 20 T cell receptor beta chains from one specimen sequenced in a study of blood T cell repertoires in COVID-19. Produced via immunoSEQ multiplex PCR; TCRdb's table is partial and in-frame only. In the table there are under 300,000 clones, roughly 80% of which are singletons. Sequencing was done on a sample of peripheral blood. The receptors shown here come from a woman in her sixties or seventies with active or convalescent COVID-19.

The rearrangement links TRBV6-5 to TRBJ2-1, with D perhaps matching TRBD2 (6 bases). V lost 11 bases, J lost 10 bases, and 15 bases lay in between. Per germline, CDR1 MNHEY and CDR2 SVGAGI. The CDR3 is 11 amino acids. CDR3 coding DNA: TGTGCCGCAACGGGAGATGGGGAGCAGTTCTTC. Its translation is CAATGDGEQFF.

J is TRBJ2-7 and V is TRBV11-2; D unclear. Looked up from germline, CDR1 is SGHAT and CDR2 is FQNNGV. The CDR3 runs 13 residues. The ends were cut back, 6 bases at V and 5 bases at J, with 14 bases in the middle. The DNA of the CDR3 is TGTGCCAGCAGACAAGTCAGGCGACACGAGCAGTACTTC. This translates into CASRQVRRHEQYF.

This rearrangement joins TRBV5-1 to TRBJ2-3; 8 bases agree with TRBD2. Germline V gene data show CDR1 as SGHRS and CDR2 as YFSETQ. The CDR3 contains 18 residues. J was trimmed by 1 base and V by 0 bases; bases with no gene match: 10. DNA for the CDR3: TGCGCCAGCAGCTTGGCCCCCAGGCGGGGGGTGGGCACAGATACGCAGTATTTT. Its protein is CASSLAPRRGVGTDTQYF.

Regarding this clone: Other DNA sequences within the sample encode an identical CDR3. CDR3 sequence (DNA): TGTGCCAGCAGCTTAGGACTAGCGGGGGGGCTTGAGCAGTTCTTC. It codes for CASSLGLAGGLEQFF. The V call is TRBV7-2, the J call TRBJ2-1; 14 bases line up with TRBD2. V lost 1 base, J lost 9 bases, and 2 bases stayed unmatched. CDR1 SGHTA and CDR2 FQGNSA come from the germline V gene. This CDR3 has 15 amino acids.

This clone was seen repeatedly, ten times or more. V gene TRBV7-2 combines with J gene TRBJ2-7; TRBD2 matches at 7 bases. V was pared by 5 bases and J by 3 bases, with 7 bases of the junction left unmatched. The CDR3 consists of 14 residues. CDR1 SGHTA and CDR2 FQGNSA come from the germline V gene. CDR3: CASSPAGLLYEQYF. The CDR3 DNA reads TGTGCCAGCAGCCCCGCGGGACTACTCTACGAGCAGTACTTC.

The sample holds many counts of this clone. The rearrangement joins TRBV6-2 or TRBV6-3 to TRBJ1-1, with no clear D. Trimming took off 6 bases at V and 2 bases at J, with 13 bases between the two ends. Germline CDR1 MNHEY, CDR2 SVGEGT. The CDR3 covers 14 residues. DNA for the CDR3: TGTGCCAGCAGCCGCGACGGGATAAACACTGAAGCTTTCTTT. Translating gives CASSRDGINTEAFF.

This clone was counted a single time. The chain uses TRBV6-2 or TRBV6-3 and TRBJ1-2; a possible D gene is TRBD1 (5 bases). The CDR3 is 14 residues long. V lost 4 bases, J lost 4 bases, and 13 bases lay in between. The germline V gene has CDR1 MNHEY and CDR2 SVGEGT. The CDR3 loop is CASSSVTAIYGYTF. The CDR3 DNA follows: TGTGCCAGCAGTTCCGTGACAGCGATCTATGGCTACACCTTC.

CDR3 nucleotides: TGTGCCATCAACCAGGGGGTTACTGAAGCTTTCTTT. Its protein product is CAINQGVTEAFF. V is TRBV19 and J is TRBJ1-1, with 7 bases identical to TRBD1. Germline V gene data show CDR1 as LNHDA and CDR2 as SQIVND (reference sequence). Germline trimming cut 10 bases from V and 5 bases from J; bases unmatched to any gene: 7. CDR3 length equals 12 residues.

The rearrangement uses TRBV2 and TRBJ2-1; D may be TRBD1 (8 bases). CDR1 SNHLY and CDR2 FYNNEI come from the germline V gene. The CDR3 has 15 amino acids. Trimming shortened V by 7 bases and J by 3 bases, and 16 bases separated the two germline ends. For the CDR3, the DNA is TGTGCCAGCAAAGAGGACAGGGACTACTACAATGAGCAGTTCTTC. This encodes CASKEDRDYYNEQFF.

Here the CDR3 reads CSAIQGYEQYF. CDR3 DNA sequence: TGCAGTGCGATACAGGGTTACGAGCAGTACTTC. This chain joins TRBV20-1 and TRBJ2-7; weak D call: TRBD1 (6 bases). The V end lost 6 bases, the J end lost 4 bases, and 10 bases lay between the germline ends. The CDR3 is 11 amino acids. Germline CDR1 reads DFQATT; CDR2 reads SNEGSKA (reference sequence).

The chain links TRBV28 to TRBJ2-1; D might be TRBD1 (6 bases). The V and J ends lost 5 bases and 1 base respectively, with 18 bases between them. The CDR3 has 17 residues. Germline loops: CDR1 MDHEN, CDR2 SYDVKM. The CDR3: CASSPMVGARSYNEQFF. The CDR3 DNA reads TGTGCCAGCAGTCCTATGGTGGGGGCCCGATCCTACAATGAGCAGTTCTTC.

The chain employs TRBV6-2 or TRBV6-3 and TRBJ1-2; 7 nucleotides line up with TRBD1. Germline CDR1 reads MNHEY; CDR2 reads SVGEGT. The junction had 10 bases not matched to a gene; V was cut back by 5 bases and J by 4 bases. CDR3 size: 15 residues. The DNA for the CDR3 is TGTGCCAGCAGTCGAATCCCGACAGGGAGCTATGGCTACACCTTC. Protein product: CASSRIPTGSYGYTF.

The table lists this clone with a few counts. The J gene is TRBJ2-3, the V gene TRBV10-3, with 14 nucleotides matching TRBD2. This CDR3 has 16 amino acids. Trimming removed 4 bases from V and 5 bases from J; junction bases left unmatched: 5. Germline CDR1 is ENHRY and CDR2 is SYGVKD. CDR3 DNA: TGTGCCATCAGTGGACTAGCGGGGGGGATCGGAGATACGCAGTATTTT. This gives the protein CAISGLAGGIGDTQYF.

V gene TRBV3-1 (or the pseudogene TRBV3-2) combines with J gene TRBJ1-2; 8 bases line up with TRBD1. V lost 1 base to trimming and J lost 5 bases; unmatched junction nucleotides: 6. The CDR3 is 15 amino acids. Germline lookup yields CDR1 LGHDT and CDR2 YNNKEL (reference sequence). The CDR3 nucleotides are TGTGCCAGCAGCCAAGCCGGACAGGGTGGGTATGGCTACACCTTC. This encodes CASSQAGQGGYGYTF.

The chain joins TRBV5-1 to TRBJ1-4, with a tentative D call TRBD1 (5 bases). Germline values: CDR1 SGHRS, CDR2 YFSETQ. With 6 bases removed from V and 3 bases from J, the gap between germline ends came to 15 bases. CDR3 length: 15 amino acids. CDR3 nucleotide sequence: TGCGCCAGCACCGGCGGCAGGGTGGCTAATGAAAAACTGTTTTTT. It encodes CASTGGRVANEKLFF.

V is TRBV27 and J is TRBJ1-2; no firm D call. The CDR3 loop spans 13 amino acids. The germline V gene encodes CDR1 MNHEY and CDR2 SMNVEV (reference sequence). V was trimmed by 3 bases and J by 1 base, leaving 6 bases between them. CDR3 nucleotides: TGTGCCAGCAGTTTTTCCCTTAACTATGGCTACACCTTC. Encoded protein: CASSFSLNYGYTF.

The J gene is TRBJ2-5, the V gene TRBV30, with a weak D call TRBD2 (6 bases). There are 11 residues in the CDR3. Per the germline V gene, CDR1 is GTSNPN and CDR2 is SVGIG (reference sequence). With 2 bases removed from V and 9 bases from J, the gap between germline ends came to 10 bases. The CDR3 region is CAWSLSGAQYF. In DNA, the CDR3 is TGTGCCTGGAGTCTCTCGGGGGCCCAGTACTTC.

The chain joins TRBV6-6 to TRBJ2-7, with TRBD2 matching 10 bases. V lost 7 bases, J lost 0 bases, and 6 bases stayed unmatched. The CDR3 totals 15 residues. The germline gives CDR1 MNHNY, CDR2 SVGAGI (reference sequence). The CDR3 reads CASIPGLAHSYEQYF. The CDR3 DNA is TGTGCCAGCATTCCGGGACTAGCGCACTCCTACGAGCAGTACTTC.

The chain is built from TRBV2 and TRBJ1-3; tentative D call: TRBD1 (5 bases). The CDR3 runs 15 residues. Per the germline V gene, CDR1 is SNHLY and CDR2 is FYNNEI. Trimming took 7 bases from V and 0 from J, leaving 13 bases between them. CDR3 sequence: CASTHGTSSGNTIYF. DNA for the CDR3: TGTGCCAGCACCCACGGGACTAGCTCTGGAAACACCATATATTTT.

The rearrangement links TRBV27 to TRBJ1-2, with 7 nucleotides matching TRBD1. The V and J ends lost 5 bases and 4 bases, in that order; junction bases with no gene match: 10. The CDR3 is made up of 15 amino acids. Germline V gives CDR1 MNHEY, CDR2 SMNVEV (reference sequence). The chain's CDR3 is CASSERQGYGYGYTF. The CDR3 bases are TGTGCCAGCAGTGAAAGACAGGGATACGGCTATGGCTACACCTTC.